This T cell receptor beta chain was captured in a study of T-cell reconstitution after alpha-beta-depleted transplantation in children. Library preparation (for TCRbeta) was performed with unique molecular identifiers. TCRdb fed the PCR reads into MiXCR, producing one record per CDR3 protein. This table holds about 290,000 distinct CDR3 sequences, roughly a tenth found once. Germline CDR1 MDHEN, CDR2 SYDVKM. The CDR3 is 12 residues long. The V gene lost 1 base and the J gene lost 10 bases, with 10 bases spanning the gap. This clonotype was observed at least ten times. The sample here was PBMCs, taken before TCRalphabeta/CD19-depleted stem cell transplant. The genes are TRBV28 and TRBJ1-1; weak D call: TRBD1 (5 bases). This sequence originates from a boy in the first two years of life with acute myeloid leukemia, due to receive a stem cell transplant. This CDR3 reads CASSLSRRGAFF. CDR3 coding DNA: TGTGCCAGCAGTTTATCCAGGAGGGGAGCTTTCTTT.